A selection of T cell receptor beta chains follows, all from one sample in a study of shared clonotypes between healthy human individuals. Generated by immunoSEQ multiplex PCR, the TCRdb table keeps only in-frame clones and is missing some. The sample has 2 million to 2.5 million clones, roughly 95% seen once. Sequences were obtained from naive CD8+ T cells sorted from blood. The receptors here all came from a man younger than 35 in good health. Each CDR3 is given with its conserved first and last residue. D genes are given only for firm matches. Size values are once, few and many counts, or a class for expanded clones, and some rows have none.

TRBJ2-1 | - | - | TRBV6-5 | TGTGCCAGCAGTGCACAGGTAACCTACAATGAGCAGTTCTTC | CASSAQVTYNEQFF
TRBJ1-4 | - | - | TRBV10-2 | TGCGCCAGCAGTGAGATGGGGGGTAATGAAAAACTGTTTTTT | CASSEMGGNEKLFF
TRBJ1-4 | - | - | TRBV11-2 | TGTGCCAGCAGCTTCAACCTCGATGAAAAACTGTTTTTT | CASSFNLDEKLFF
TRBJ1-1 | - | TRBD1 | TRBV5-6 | TGTGCCAGCAGCCACTATGGACAGGACACTGAAGCTTTCTTT | CASSHYGQDTEAFF
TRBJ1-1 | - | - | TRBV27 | TGTGCCAGCAGTACCGGACGATTAGGGCGGGACACTGAAGCTTTCTTT | CASSTGRLGRDTEAFF
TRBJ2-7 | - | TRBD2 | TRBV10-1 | TGCGCCAGCGAGCTAGCGGATGTATACGAGCAGTACTTC | CASELADVYEQYF
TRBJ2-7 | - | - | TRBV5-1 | TGCGCCAGCAGCTTGGCTGCAGGAACCCAGTACGAGCAGTACTTC | CASSLAAGTQYEQYF
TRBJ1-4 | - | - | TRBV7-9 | TGTGCCAGCAGCAATAGGGGAGGACAGCAAAAACCAAATGAAAAACTGTTTTTT | CASSNRGGQQKPNEKLFF
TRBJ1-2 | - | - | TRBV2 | TGTGCCAGCAGTTTCTCCGCAAACTATGGCTACACCTTC | CASSFSANYGYTF
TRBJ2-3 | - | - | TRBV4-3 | TGCGCCAGCAGCCAAGGTCAGGGAGAGGCAGATACGCAGTATTTT | CASSQGQGEADTQYF
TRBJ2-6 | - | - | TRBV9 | TGTGCCAGCAGCTCGTTGGGGGATCGGCTTTCTGGGGCCAACGTCCTGACTTTC | CASSSLGDRLSGANVLTF
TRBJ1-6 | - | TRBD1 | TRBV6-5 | TGTGCCAGCAGTTACTCTGGGGACAGGGGCTCACCCCTCCACTTT | CASSYSGDRGSPLHF
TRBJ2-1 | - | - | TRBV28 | TGTGCCAGCAGTCCCATACGGGGGACAATTAGCTCCTACAATGAGCAGTTCTTC | CASSPIRGTISSYNEQFF
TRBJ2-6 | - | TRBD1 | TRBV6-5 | TGTGCCAGCAGTTCCGGGACAGACGGGGCCAACGTCCTGACTTTC | CASSSGTDGANVLTF
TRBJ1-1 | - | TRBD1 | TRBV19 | TGTGCCAGTAGTCTACAGGGGAGCGCTGAAGCTTTCTTT | CASSLQGSAEAFF
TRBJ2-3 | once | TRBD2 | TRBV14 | TGTGCCAGCAGCCTGAGGACTAGCGGGGGGGCATTCGATACGCAGTATTTT | CASSLRTSGGAFDTQYF
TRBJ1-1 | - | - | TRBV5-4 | TGTGCCAGCAGCTTGTGGGGGTCGAACACTGAAGCTTTCTTT | CASSLWGSNTEAFF